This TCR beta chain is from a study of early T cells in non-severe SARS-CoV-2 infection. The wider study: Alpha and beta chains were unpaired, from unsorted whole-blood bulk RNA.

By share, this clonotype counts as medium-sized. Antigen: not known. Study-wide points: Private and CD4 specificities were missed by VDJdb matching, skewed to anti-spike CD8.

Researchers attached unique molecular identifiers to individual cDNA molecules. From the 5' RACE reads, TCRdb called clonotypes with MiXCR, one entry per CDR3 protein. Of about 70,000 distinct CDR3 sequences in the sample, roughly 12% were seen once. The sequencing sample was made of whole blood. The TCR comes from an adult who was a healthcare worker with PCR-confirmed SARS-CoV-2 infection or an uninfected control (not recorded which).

CDR3 DNA sequence: TGCAGCGTTGAAGTGAACACTGAAGCTTTCTTT. It codes for CSVEVNTEAFF. The chain recombines TRBV29-1 with TRBJ1-1; D remains ambiguous. CDR1 and CDR2 (germline): SQVTM, ANQGSEA. The V gene lost 1 base and the J gene lost 0 bases, with 0 bases spanning the gap. The CDR3 is made up of 11 amino acids.